This TCR beta chain was sequenced during a study of T cells in Graves' hyperthyroidism and ophthalmopathy. Using RNA transcripts as the source, TCR beta CDR3 regions were amplified. HTBI primers were employed in a first-round RT-PCR of the TCR CDR3. From the multiplex PCR reads, TCRdb called clonotypes with MiXCR, one entry per CDR3 protein. Of about 640,000 distinct CDR3 sequences listed, more than 20% were seen once; the top ten hold roughly a third. Notes on the study in general: Model predictions of ophthalmopathy came a median 6.5 months before onset.

Germline V gene lookup returns CDR1 LGHNA and CDR2 YSLEER. V shed 0 bases and J 4 bases; nucleotides not matched to a gene: 9. The CDR3 extends over 17 amino acids. About this clonotype itself: Its specificity is not known.

The sequence was obtained from a man aged 25-45 years with Graves' ophthalmopathy. The sample taken for sequencing was blood. The chain recombines TRBV4-3 with TRBJ2-3; 8 bases agree with TRBD2. The CDR3 DNA reads TGCGCCAGCAGCCAAGAGGGGAAGAGCGGGAGTCCAGATACGCAGTATTTT. Its protein product is CASSQEGKSGSPDTQYF.